The rows below give T cell receptor beta chains drawn from one sample of a study of CD8 T cells in Susac syndrome. TCRdb fed the immunoSEQ multiplex PCR reads into MiXCR, producing one record per CDR3 protein. Among tens of thousands of distinct CDR3 sequences listed, around 93% were seen once. The source material was CD4+ T cells from PBMCs. These receptors were obtained from a human donor with Susac syndrome. Each CDR3 is given with its conserved first and last residue. D genes are given only for firm matches. Clone size, where shown, is once, few, many, or a class for clones that have expanded.

v_call	clone_size	d_call	j_call	cdr3_aa	cdr3_nt
TRBV6-5	.	.	TRBJ1-1	CASSADLFPNTEAFF	TGTGCCAGCAGTGCCGACCTATTTCCGAACACTGAAGCTTTCTTT
TRBV6-2/TRBV6-3	.	.	TRBJ2-7	CASSYPPGYEQYF	TGTGCCAGCAGTTACCCTCCAGGTTACGAGCAGTACTTC
TRBV28	few	TRBD1	TRBJ2-7	CASSLDRGYEQYF	TGTGCCAGCAGTTTGGACAGGGGGTACGAGCAGTACTTC
TRBV7-8	.	TRBD2	TRBJ2-3	CASRHRLAGPRRVDTQYF	TGTGCCAGCAGACACAGGCTAGCGGGGCCTCGCAGGGTAGATACGCAGTATTTT
TRBV7-2	.	.	TRBJ2-7	CASSLETYEQYF	TGTGCCAGCAGCTTAGAGACCTACGAGCAGTACTTC
TRBV28	.	.	TRBJ1-4	CASSLWDRLFF	TGTGCCAGCAGTTTATGGGACAGACTGTTTTTT
TRBV6-5	.	.	TRBJ1-5	CASAFREGNQPQHF	TGTGCCAGCGCGTTCAGGGAGGGCAATCAGCCCCAGCATTTT
TRBV20-1	.	TRBD2	TRBJ2-7	CSASQPGGPREQYF	TGCAGTGCTAGCCAGCCGGGGGGGCCGCGCGAGCAGTACTTC
TRBV12-3/TRBV12-4	once	.	TRBJ1-2	CASSFGRSFGYTF	TGTGCCAGCAGTTTCGGCAGATCCTTTGGCTACACCTTC
TRBV6-2/TRBV6-3	.	.	TRBJ1-5	CASSEWAQNNQPQHF	TGTGCCAGCAGTGAGTGGGCCCAGAACAATCAGCCCCAGCATTTT
TRBV20-1	.	TRBD1	TRBJ2-1	CSARDSRGRSLFF	TGCAGTGCTAGAGATAGTAGGGGGCGCTCGTTGTTCTTC
TRBV28	.	.	TRBJ2-1	CASSLPRDAKNEQFF	TGTGCCAGCAGCCTCCCACGGGACGCTAAGAATGAGCAGTTCTTC
TRBV3-1	.	.	TRBJ2-7	CASSQATGPYEQYF	TGTGCCAGCAGCCAAGCTACAGGGCCCTACGAGCAGTACTTC
TRBV6-2/TRBV6-3	.	.	TRBJ1-1	CASSDHGQGHTEAFF	TGTGCCAGCAGTGACCACGGGCAGGGGCACACTGAAGCTTTCTTT
TRBV20-1	.	TRBD1	TRBJ2-7	CSARARTGRGEQYF	TGCAGTGCTAGAGCCCGGACAGGCCGAGGGGAGCAGTACTTC
TRBV7-9	.	TRBD1	TRBJ2-6	CASSLRQGTNSGANVLTF	TGTGCCAGCAGCTTAAGACAGGGGACCAACTCTGGGGCCAACGTCCTGACTTTC
TRBV12-5	.	.	TRBJ1-2	CASGLLPGTNGYTF	TGTGCTAGTGGTTTACTGCCGGGGACCAATGGCTACACCTTC
TRBV30	.	TRBD2	TRBJ2-3	CAWSAWSGEHRTDTQYF	TGTGCCTGGAGTGCATGGAGCGGGGAGCATCGCACAGATACGCAGTATTTT
TRBV20-1	.	.	TRBJ1-1	CSALDRAWTEAFF	TGCAGTGCCTTGGACCGAGCATGGACTGAAGCTTTCTTT
TRBV11-2	.	.	TRBJ2-3	CASSWGSTDTQYF	TGTGCCAGCAGCTGGGGGAGCACAGATACGCAGTATTTT
TRBV6-5	.	.	TRBJ1-2	CASSYSGRVYGYTF	TGTGCCAGCAGTTACTCTGGCAGGGTCTATGGCTACACCTTC
TRBV20-1	.	.	TRBJ2-5	CSATPEETQYF	TGCAGTGCTACTCCCGAAGAGACCCAGTACTTC
TRBV13	.	.	TRBJ1-1	CASSFRGPAEAFF	TGTGCCAGCAGCTTCCGGGGTCCGGCTGAAGCTTTCTTT
TRBV5-4	.	TRBD2	TRBJ2-5	CASSSPSGAAETQYF	TGTGCCAGCAGCTCTCCGAGCGGGGCGGCGGAGACCCAGTACTTC
TRBV12-3/TRBV12-4	.	.	TRBJ2-7	CASRLGTRVSEQYF	TGTGCCAGCAGACTGGGGACAAGAGTAAGCGAGCAGTACTTC
TRBV6-2/TRBV6-3	.	.	TRBJ2-3	CASSPPGFDTQYF	TGTGCCAGCAGTCCCCCGGGTTTCGATACGCAGTATTTT
TRBV2	.	.	TRBJ2-2	CASSVGTTNTGELFF	TGTGCCAGCAGCGTAGGGACAACGAACACCGGGGAGCTGTTTTTT
TRBV20-1	.	.	TRBJ2-3	CSALRAYTDTQYF	TGCAGTGCTCTCAGGGCCTACACAGATACGCAGTATTTT
TRBV5-6	.	TRBD1	TRBJ1-1	CASSLVGTANTEAFF	TGTGCCAGCAGCTTGGTAGGGACAGCGAACACTGAAGCTTTCTTT
TRBV7-8	.	TRBD1	TRBJ1-2	CASSSPGQGDYGYTF	TGTGCCAGCAGCTCCCCGGGACAGGGAGACTATGGCTACACCTTC
TRBV6-1	.	.	TRBJ2-7	CASSVAGTRSYEQYF	TGTGCCAGCAGTGTAGCAGGTACCCGATCCTACGAGCAGTACTTC
TRBV4-1	.	TRBD2	TRBJ2-1	CASSQGRGSYNEQFF	TGCGCCAGCAGCCAAGGGCGGGGGTCATACAATGAGCAGTTCTTC
TRBV30	.	TRBD2	TRBJ2-7	CAWTGTSGGKYEQYF	TGTGCCTGGACCGGGACTAGCGGGGGGAAATACGAGCAGTACTTC
TRBV5-4	.	.	TRBJ2-5	CASRTGEVETQYF	TGTGCCAGCAGAACAGGGGAGGTGGAGACCCAGTACTTC
TRBV5-6	.	.	TRBJ2-7	CASSPDQRNYEQYF	TGTGCCAGCAGCCCGGATCAAAGAAACTACGAGCAGTACTTC
TRBV6-6	.	TRBD1	TRBJ2-5	CASSPERQGAGETQYF	TGTGCCAGCAGTCCAGAACGACAGGGGGCCGGTGAGACCCAGTACTTC
TRBV29-1	.	.	TRBJ2-1	CSEVRDGEHNEQFF	TGCAGCGAAGTCCGGGACGGGGAGCACAATGAGCAGTTCTTC
TRBV5-1	.	TRBD1	TRBJ2-6	CASTSGQGFSGANVLTF	TGCGCCAGCACCTCCGGACAGGGATTCTCTGGGGCCAACGTCCTGACTTTC
TRBV6-2/TRBV6-3	.	.	TRBJ2-6	CASSLIASGANVLTF	TGTGCCAGCAGCCTCATCGCCTCTGGGGCCAACGTCCTGACTTTC
TRBV28	.	.	TRBJ2-7	CASSLTLRNEQYF	TGTGCCAGCAGTTTAACCCTGCGGAACGAGCAGTACTTC
TRBV20-1	.	TRBD2	TRBJ2-2	CSAFPTSVSTGELFF	TGCAGTGCTTTTCCGACTAGCGTATCCACCGGGGAGCTGTTTTTT
TRBV6-2/TRBV6-3	.	.	TRBJ2-7	CASRGGSYEQYF	TGTGCCAGTCGGGGTGGCTCCTACGAGCAGTACTTC
TRBV12-3/TRBV12-4	.	.	TRBJ1-2	CASSSTGYYGYTF	TGTGCCAGCAGTTCCACAGGATACTATGGCTACACCTTC
TRBV28	few	TRBD1	TRBJ2-5	CASSSTQGARETQYF	TGTGCCAGCAGTTCGACACAGGGGGCTAGGGAGACCCAGTACTTC
TRBV7-9	.	.	TRBJ1-2	CASSITGKDGYTF	TGTGCCAGCAGCATAACAGGGAAAGATGGCTACACCTTC
TRBV6-1	.	.	TRBJ2-3	CASSGTGDTQYF	TGTGCCAGCAGTGGCACCGGAGATACGCAGTATTTT
TRBV5-1	once	.	TRBJ2-2	CASSLVSGPNTGELFF	TGCGCCAGCAGCTTGGTCTCGGGGCCTAACACCGGGGAGCTGTTTTTT
TRBV7-2	.	TRBD2	TRBJ2-2	CASSPVPRGGGTGELFF	TGTGCCAGCAGCCCAGTCCCTCGGGGGGGCGGGACCGGGGAGCTGTTTTTT
TRBV11-3	.	TRBD1	TRBJ2-3	CASSLNRGLFTTDTQYF	TGTGCCAGCAGCCTAAACAGGGGATTATTCACCACAGATACGCAGTATTTT
TRBV27	.	.	TRBJ2-7	CASSPAGGDEQYF	TGTGCCAGCAGTCCCGCAGGGGGGGACGAGCAGTACTTC
TRBV20-1	.	.	TRBJ2-7	CSAPKNGRSEQYF	TGCAGTGCTCCTAAGAATGGGCGGAGCGAGCAGTACTTC
TRBV25-1	.	TRBD1	TRBJ1-5	CASGRDRESNQPQHF	TGTGCCAGCGGCCGGGACAGGGAAAGCAATCAGCCCCAGCATTTT
TRBV19	.	.	TRBJ1-5	CASTMGYQPQHF	TGTGCCAGTACTATGGGGTATCAGCCCCAGCATTTT